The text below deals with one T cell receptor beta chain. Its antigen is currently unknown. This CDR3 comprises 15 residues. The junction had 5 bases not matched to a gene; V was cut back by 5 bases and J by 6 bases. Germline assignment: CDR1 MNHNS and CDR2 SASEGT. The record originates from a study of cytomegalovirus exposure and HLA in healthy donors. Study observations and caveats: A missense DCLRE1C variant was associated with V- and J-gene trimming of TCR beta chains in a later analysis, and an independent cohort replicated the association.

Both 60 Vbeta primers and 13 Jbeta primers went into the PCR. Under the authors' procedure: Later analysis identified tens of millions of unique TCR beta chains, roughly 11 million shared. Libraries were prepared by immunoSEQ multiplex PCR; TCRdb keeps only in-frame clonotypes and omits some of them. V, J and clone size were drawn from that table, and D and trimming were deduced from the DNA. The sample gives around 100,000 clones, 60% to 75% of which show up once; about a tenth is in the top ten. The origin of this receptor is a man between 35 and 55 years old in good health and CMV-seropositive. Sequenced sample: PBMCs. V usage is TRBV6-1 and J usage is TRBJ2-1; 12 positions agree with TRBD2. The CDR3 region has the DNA TGTGCCAGCAGTCCACTAGCGGGAGGTTCCAATGAGCAGTTCTTC. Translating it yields CASSPLAGGSNEQFF.